This paragraph reports one T cell receptor (beta chain). Its target is not known. This record belongs to a study of T cell responses to AZD1222 COVID-19 vaccine. Points from the study as a whole: Unmutated variant regions reportedly attract nearly half of all spike-specific TCRs. Clonal diversity may have been underestimated, and the donors were mostly white British, with more females than males. Only six AZD1222 recipients tested seropositive at baseline.

Sequencing used immunoSEQ multiplex PCR; TCRdb keeps in-frame clones, though not all of them. The sample includes 100,000 to 150,000 clones, around 90% of them seen just once. The V and J ends lost 2 bases and 5 bases respectively, with 10 bases between them. CDR1 and CDR2 from the germline V gene are SGHDT and YYEEEE. The CDR3 loop spans 13 amino acids. This TCR came from an adult in good health. The chain employs TRBV5-6 and TRBJ2-5, with a tentative D call TRBD1 (6 bases). The starting material was peripheral blood, obtained on day 0 of MenACWY control vaccination. CDR3 in DNA: TGTGCCAGCAGCTTCTGGGGGCTGGAGACCCAGTACTTC. Protein sequence: CASSFWGLETQYF.